The present T cell receptor beta chain was sequenced within a study of T-cell memory formation after mild COVID-19. Germline values: CDR1 SEHNR, CDR2 FQNEAQ (reference sequence). The J segment lost 2 bases and the V segment lost 5 bases, leaving 3 bases of the junction unmatched. This CDR3 is built from 14 residues. This clonotype was seen ten or more times. TCRdb used MiXCR to reprocess the 5' RACE reads, holding one entry per CDR3 protein. The sample shows around 310,000 distinct CDR3 sequences, roughly an eighth of them seen only once. The genes are TRBV7-9 and TRBJ2-7; 10 bases line up with TRBD2. The sequence derives from a man younger than 35 who had mild COVID-19 (a few samples of this study predate the infection). Cell type and time point are not known. The specimen was PBMCs or a T cell subset sorted from them (not recorded which). CDR3 in amino acids: CASSQSGGAYEQYF. CDR3 sequence (DNA): TGTGCCAGCAGCCAAAGCGGGGGGGCCTACGAGCAGTACTTC.